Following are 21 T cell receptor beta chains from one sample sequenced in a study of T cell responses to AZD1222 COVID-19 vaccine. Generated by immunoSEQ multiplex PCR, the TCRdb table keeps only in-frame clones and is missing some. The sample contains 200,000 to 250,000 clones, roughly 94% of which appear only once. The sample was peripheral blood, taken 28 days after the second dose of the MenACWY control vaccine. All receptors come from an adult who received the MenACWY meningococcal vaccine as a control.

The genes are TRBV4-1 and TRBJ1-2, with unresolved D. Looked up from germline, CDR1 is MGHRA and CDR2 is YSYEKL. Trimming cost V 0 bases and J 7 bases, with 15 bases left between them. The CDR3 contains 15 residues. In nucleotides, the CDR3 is TGCGCCAGCAGCCAAGATAACAGTATTTTGCCTGGCTACACCTTC. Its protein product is CASSQDNSILPGYTF.

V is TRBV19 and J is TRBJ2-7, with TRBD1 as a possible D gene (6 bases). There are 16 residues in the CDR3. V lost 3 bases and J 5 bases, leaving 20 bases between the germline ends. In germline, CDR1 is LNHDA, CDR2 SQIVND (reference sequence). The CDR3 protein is CASSIHWAGEINEQYF. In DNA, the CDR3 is TGTGCCAGTAGTATTCATTGGGCAGGGGAAATTAACGAGCAGTACTTC.

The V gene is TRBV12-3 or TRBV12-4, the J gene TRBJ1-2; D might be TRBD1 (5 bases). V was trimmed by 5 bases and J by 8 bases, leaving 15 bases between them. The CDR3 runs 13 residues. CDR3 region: CASSPGTASGYTF. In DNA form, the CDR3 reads TGTGCCAGCAGTCCGGGGACCGCAAGCGGCTACACCTTC.

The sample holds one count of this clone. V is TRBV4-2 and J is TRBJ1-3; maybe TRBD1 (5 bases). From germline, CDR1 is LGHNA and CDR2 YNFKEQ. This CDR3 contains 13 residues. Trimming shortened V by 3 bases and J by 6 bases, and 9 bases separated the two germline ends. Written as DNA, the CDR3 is TGTGCCAGCAGCCAGTTGACAGAAAACACCATATATTTT. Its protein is CASSQLTENTIYF.

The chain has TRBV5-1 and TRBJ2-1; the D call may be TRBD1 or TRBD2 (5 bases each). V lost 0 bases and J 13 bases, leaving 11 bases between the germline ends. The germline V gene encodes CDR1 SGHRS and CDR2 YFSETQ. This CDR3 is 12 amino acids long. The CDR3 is CASSLAGQHQFF. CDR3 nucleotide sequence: TGCGCCAGCAGCTTGGCGGGGCAGCATCAGTTCTTC.

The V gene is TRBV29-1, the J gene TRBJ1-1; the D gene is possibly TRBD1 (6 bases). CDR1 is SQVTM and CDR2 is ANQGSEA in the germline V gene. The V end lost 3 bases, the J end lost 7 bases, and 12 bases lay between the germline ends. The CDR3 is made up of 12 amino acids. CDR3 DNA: TGCAGCGTTGACAAACAGGGCGGTGAAGCTTTCTTT. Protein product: CSVDKQGGEAFF.

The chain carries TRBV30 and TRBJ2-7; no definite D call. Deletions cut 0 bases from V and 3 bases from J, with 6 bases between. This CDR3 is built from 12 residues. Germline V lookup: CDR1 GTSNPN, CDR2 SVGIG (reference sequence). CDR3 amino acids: CAWSVHHYEQYF. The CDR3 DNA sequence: TGTGCCTGGAGTGTACACCACTACGAGCAGTACTTC.

The DNA for the CDR3 is TGTGCCAGCAGTTACAGGGATCACTATGGCTACACCTTC. Encoded protein: CASSYRDHYGYTF. The chain joins TRBV6-5 to TRBJ1-2, with D uncertain. Per the germline V gene, CDR1 is MNHEY and CDR2 is SVGAGI. Trimming left V 2 bases short and J 3 bases short, with 7 bases between. The CDR3 has 13 amino acids.

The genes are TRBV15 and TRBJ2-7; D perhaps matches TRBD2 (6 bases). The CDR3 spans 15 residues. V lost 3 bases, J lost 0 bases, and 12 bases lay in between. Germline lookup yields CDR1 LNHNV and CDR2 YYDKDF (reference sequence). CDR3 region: CATSSGGASSYEQYF. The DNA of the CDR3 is TGTGCCACCAGCAGCGGCGGGGCAAGCTCCTACGAGCAGTACTTC. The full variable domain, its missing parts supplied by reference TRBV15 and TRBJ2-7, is DAMVIQNPRYQVTQFGKPVTLSCSQTLNHNVMYWYQQKSSQAPKLLFHYYDKDFNNEADTPDNFQSRRPNTSFCFLDIRSPGLGDTAMYLCATSSGGASSYEQYFGPGTRLTVT.

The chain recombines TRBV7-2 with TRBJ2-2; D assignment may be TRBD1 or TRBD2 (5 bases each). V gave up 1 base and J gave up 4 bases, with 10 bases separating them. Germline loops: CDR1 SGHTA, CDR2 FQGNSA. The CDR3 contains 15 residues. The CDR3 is CASSLGWGSTGELFF. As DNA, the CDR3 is TGTGCCAGCAGCTTAGGTTGGGGGAGCACCGGGGAGCTGTTTTTT.

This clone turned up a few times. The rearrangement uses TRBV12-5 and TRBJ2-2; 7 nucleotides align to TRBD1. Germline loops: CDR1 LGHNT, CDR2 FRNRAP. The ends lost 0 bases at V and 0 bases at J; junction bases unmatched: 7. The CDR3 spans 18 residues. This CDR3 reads CASGLVDRVGPNTGELFF. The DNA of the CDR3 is TGTGCTAGTGGTTTGGTCGACAGGGTAGGACCGAACACCGGGGAGCTGTTTTTT.

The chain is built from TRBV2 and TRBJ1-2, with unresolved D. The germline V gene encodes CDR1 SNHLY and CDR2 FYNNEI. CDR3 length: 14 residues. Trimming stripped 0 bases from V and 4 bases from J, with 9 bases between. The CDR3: CASSEAQESYGYTF. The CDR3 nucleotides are TGTGCCAGCAGTGAAGCCCAGGAGAGCTATGGCTACACCTTC.

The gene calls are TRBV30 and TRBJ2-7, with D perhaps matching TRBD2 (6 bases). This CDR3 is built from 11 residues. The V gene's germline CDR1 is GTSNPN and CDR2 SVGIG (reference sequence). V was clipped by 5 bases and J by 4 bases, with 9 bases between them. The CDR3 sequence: CAWGTLYEQYF. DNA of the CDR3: TGTGCCTGGGGGACTTTGTACGAGCAGTACTTC.

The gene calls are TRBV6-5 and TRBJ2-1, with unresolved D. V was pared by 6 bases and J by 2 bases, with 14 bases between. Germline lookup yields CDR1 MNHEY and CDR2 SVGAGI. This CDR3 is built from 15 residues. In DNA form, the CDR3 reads TGTGCCAGCAGCCTTGGACGGATGGCCTACAATGAGCAGTTCTTC. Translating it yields CASSLGRMAYNEQFF.

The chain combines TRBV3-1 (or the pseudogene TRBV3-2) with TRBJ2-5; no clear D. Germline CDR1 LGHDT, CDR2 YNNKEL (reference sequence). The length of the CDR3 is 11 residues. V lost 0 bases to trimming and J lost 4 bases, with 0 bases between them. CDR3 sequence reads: CASSQEETQYF. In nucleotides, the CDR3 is TGTGCCAGCAGCCAAGAAGAGACCCAGTACTTC.

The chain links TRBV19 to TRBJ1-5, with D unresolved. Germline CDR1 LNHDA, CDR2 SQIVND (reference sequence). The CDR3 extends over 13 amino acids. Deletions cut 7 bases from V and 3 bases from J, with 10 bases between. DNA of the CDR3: TGTGCCAGTAAAACTGGAGACAATCAGCCCCAGCATTTT. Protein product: CASKTGDNQPQHF.

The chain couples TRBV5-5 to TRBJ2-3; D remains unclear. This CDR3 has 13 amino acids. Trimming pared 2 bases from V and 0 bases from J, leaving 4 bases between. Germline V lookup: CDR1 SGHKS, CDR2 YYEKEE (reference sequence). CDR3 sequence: CASSFQSTDTQYF. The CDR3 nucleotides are TGTGCCAGCAGCTTCCAGAGCACAGATACGCAGTATTTT.

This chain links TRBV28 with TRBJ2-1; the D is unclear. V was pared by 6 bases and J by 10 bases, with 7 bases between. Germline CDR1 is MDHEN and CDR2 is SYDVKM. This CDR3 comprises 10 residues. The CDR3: CASSLKEQFF. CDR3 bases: TGTGCCAGCAGCTTGAAGGAGCAGTTCTTC.

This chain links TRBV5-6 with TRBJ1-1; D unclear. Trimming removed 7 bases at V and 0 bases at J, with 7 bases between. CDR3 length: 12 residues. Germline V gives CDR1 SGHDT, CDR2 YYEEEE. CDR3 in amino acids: CASERVNTEAFF. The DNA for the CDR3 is TGTGCCAGCGAAAGGGTGAACACTGAAGCTTTCTTT.

The DNA of the CDR3 is TGTGCCAGCAGCCCGACAGGGGCGGACGGCTACACCTTC. It specifies CASSPTGADGYTF. The V gene is TRBV11-1, the J gene TRBJ1-2, with 8 bases lining up with TRBD1. The CDR3 is 13 residues long. J was trimmed by 8 bases and V by 5 bases; bases with no gene match: 7. CDR1 SGHAT and CDR2 FQDESV come from the germline V gene (reference sequence).

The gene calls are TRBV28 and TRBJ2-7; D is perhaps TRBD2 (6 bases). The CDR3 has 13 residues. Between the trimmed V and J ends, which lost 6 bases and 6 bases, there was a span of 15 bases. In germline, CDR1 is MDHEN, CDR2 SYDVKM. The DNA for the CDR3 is TGTGCCAGCAGACCAGGGACTGCGGCCGAGCAGTACTTC. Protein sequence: CASRPGTAAEQYF.